Below, 21 T cell receptor beta chains from the same sample are listed, as sequenced in a study of cytomegalovirus exposure and HLA in healthy donors. TCRdb's table, derived via immunoSEQ multiplex PCR, lists solely in-frame clones and lacks some. The sample lists over 75,000 clones; 75% to 90% were seen once. Source material: PBMCs. The receptors come from a man younger than 35 in good health and CMV-seropositive.

The V and J genes are TRBV5-1 and TRBJ2-5; TRBD1 matches at 9 bases. The germline CDR1 and CDR2 sequences are SGHRS and YFSETQ. The junction had 7 bases not matched to a gene; V was cut back by 5 bases and J by 5 bases. CDR3 length: 14 amino acids. The CDR3 coding sequence is TGCGCCAGCAGTTCTGGACAGGGGAAGGAGACCCAGTACTTC. It is translated as CASSSGQGKETQYF.

The J gene is TRBJ2-1, the V gene TRBV6-1; 8 bases match TRBD1. Germline CDR1 and CDR2: MNHNS and SASEGT. This CDR3 is built from 14 residues. The V segment lost 8 bases and the J segment 4 bases; nucleotides outside the gene matches: 7. CDR3 nucleotide sequence: TGTGCCAGCGCCCGGACAGGGCTTTACAATGAGCAGTTCTTC. This translates into CASARTGLYNEQFF.

By share, this clone counts as large. The chain carries TRBV19 and TRBJ1-2, with unresolved D. Germline values: CDR1 LNHDA, CDR2 SQIVND (reference sequence). V was cut by 8 bases and J by 8 bases, with 9 bases left in between. The CDR3 loop spans 10 amino acids. The DNA of the CDR3 is TGTGCCAGTGGTTGGCCCGGCTACACCTTC. This sequence encodes CASGWPGYTF.

The chain recombines TRBV5-1 with TRBJ2-7; D possibly corresponds to TRBD1 (7 bases). V dropped 2 bases and J dropped 4 bases, with 16 bases sitting between them. Germline CDR1 and CDR2: SGHRS and YFSETQ. This CDR3 contains 15 residues. The CDR3 region has the DNA TGCGCCAGCAGCTTAGGAGGGGACAGATCTTACGAGCAGTACGTC. Translation gives CASSLGGDRSYEQYV.

This clone was picked up one time. The chain is built from TRBV5-3 and TRBJ1-5; D perhaps matches TRBD1 (6 bases). TRBV5-3 qualifies as an ORF whose function is uncertain. The CDR3 runs 17 residues. Between the trimmed V and J ends, which lost 3 bases and 1 base, there was a span of 17 bases. The chain's CDR3 is CARSSLGGAESNQPQHF. As DNA, the CDR3 is TGTGCCAGAAGCTCCCTTGGGGGGGCTGAGAGCAATCAGCCCCAGCATTTT.

The V call is TRBV5-1, the J call TRBJ2-5; 10 bases are a match to TRBD2. CDR1 SGHRS and CDR2 YFSETQ come from the germline V gene. With V trimmed by 5 bases and J by 4 bases, 8 bases remained unmatched. There are 15 residues in the CDR3. CDR3 coding DNA: TGCGCCAGCAGAAGAACTAGCGGGAAAGGAGAGACCCAGTACTTC. Its translation is CASRRTSGKGETQYF.

V gene TRBV5-1 combines with J gene TRBJ2-5, with D perhaps matching TRBD2 (6 bases). Germline lookup yields CDR1 SGHRS and CDR2 YFSETQ. This CDR3 spans 13 amino acids. V was trimmed by 3 bases and J by 2 bases, leaving 8 bases between them. The CDR3 DNA is TGCGCCAGCAGCTCCGGGACTCAAGAGACCCAGTACTTC. This translates into CASSSGTQETQYF.

This clone showed up just once. This chain uses TRBV5-5 with TRBJ2-5, with 10 bases aligning to TRBD2. With 1 base clipped from V and 4 bases from J, the junction kept 16 bases outside the gene matches. This CDR3 region has 19 residues. The germline V gene encodes CDR1 SGHKS and CDR2 YYEKEE (reference sequence). The CDR3 protein is CASSLRLAGTLAGGETQYF. CDR3 in DNA: TGTGCCAGCAGCTTGAGACTAGCGGGTACCTTAGCCGGTGGAGAGACCCAGTACTTC.

V gene TRBV28 combines with J gene TRBJ2-1, with TRBD1 identical over 9 bases. V trimming: 4 bases; J trimming: 10 bases; junction bases outside the gene matches: 11. The CDR3 has 15 amino acids. Germline V gene lookup returns CDR1 MDHEN and CDR2 SYDVKM. The CDR3 DNA reads TGTGCCAGCAGTTCGAACCGGGACAGGGACGAGGAGCAGTTCTTC. Residues: CASSSNRDRDEEQFF.

This clone was seen only once. This chain uses TRBV5-1 with TRBJ2-7; D is unresolved. Trimming took off 5 bases at V and 6 bases at J, with 18 bases between the two ends. CDR1 is SGHRS, CDR2 YFSETQ, per germline. This CDR3 comprises 14 residues. The CDR3 nucleotides are TGCGCCAGCAGTTCGAAAAGTGGTCGGGTCGAGCAGTACTTC. Residues: CASSSKSGRVEQYF.

This clone showed up just once. V usage is TRBV25-1 and J usage is TRBJ2-1; 7 bases map to TRBD2. Germline V gene sequence: CDR1 MGHDK, CDR2 SYGVNS. The CDR3 length is 14 residues. Trimming took 1 base from V and 10 from J; bases not matched to a gene: 7. CDR3 region: CASSEFFREGEQFF. DNA for the CDR3: TGTGCCAGCAGTGAATTCTTCAGGGAGGGGGAGCAGTTCTTC.

V and J are TRBV29-1 and TRBJ2-3; 9 nucleotides align to TRBD1. V shed 6 bases and J 2 bases; nucleotides not matched to a gene: 3. This CDR3 is built from 13 residues. Per germline, CDR1 SQVTM and CDR2 ANQGSEA. CDR3 nucleotides: TGCAGCGTGGGACAGGGCGTCACAGATACGCAGTATTTT. This gives the protein CSVGQGVTDTQYF.

V gene TRBV10-2 combines with J gene TRBJ2-7; 9 bases line up with TRBD2. J lost 4 bases, V lost 6 bases, and 7 bases had no gene match. Germline V gene sequence: CDR1 WSHSY, CDR2 SAAADI. This CDR3 spans 14 amino acids. In nucleotides, the CDR3 is TGCGCCAGCAGCTTAGCGGGAGTAATGTACGAGCAGTACTTC. Residues: CASSLAGVMYEQYF.

The chain is built from TRBV4-2 and TRBJ2-5; no clear D. CDR1 LGHNA and CDR2 YNFKEQ come from the germline V gene. V dropped 0 bases and J dropped 1 base, with 6 bases sitting between them. The length of the CDR3 is 14 residues. Here the CDR3 DNA reads TGTGCCAGCAGCCAAGATCTCCGCCAAGAGACCCAGTACTTC. This translates into CASSQDLRQETQYF.

The V call is TRBV6-5, the J call TRBJ2-5, with 8 nucleotides matching TRBD1. The germline V gene has CDR1 MNHEY and CDR2 SVGAGI. V shed 2 bases and J 2 bases; nucleotides not matched to a gene: 4. The CDR3 has 15 residues. The CDR3 bases are TGTGCCAGCAGTTACGGGGGACAGGCTCAAGAGACCCAGTACTTC. Protein: CASSYGGQAQETQYF.

The chain combines TRBV18 with TRBJ2-5; D possibly corresponds to TRBD1 (5 bases). Germline V gene lookup returns CDR1 KGHSH and CDR2 LQKENI. Trimming took off 0 bases at V and 5 bases at J, with 10 bases between the two ends. There are 14 residues in the CDR3. CDR3 DNA: TGTGCCAGCTCACCACCTAGGGGCTCGGAGACCCAGTACTTC. It is translated as CASSPPRGSETQYF.

The rearrangement uses TRBV7-8 and TRBJ2-7; D not certain. Germline values: CDR1 SGHVS, CDR2 FQNEAQ. The CDR3 consists of 14 residues. Trimming removed 5 bases from V and 4 bases from J, with 15 bases in between. CDR3 in amino acids: CASSPGLGSYEQYF. CDR3 coding DNA: TGTGCCAGCAGCCCGGGTCTCGGTAGTTACGAGCAGTACTTC.

The sample holds one count of this clone. V is TRBV28 and J is TRBJ1-1; D perhaps matches TRBD1 (5 bases). The V end was cut by 2 bases, the J end by 1 base, with 23 bases between. The length of the CDR3 is 19 residues. Germline V gives CDR1 MDHEN, CDR2 SYDVKM. Written as DNA, the CDR3 is TGTGCCAGCAGTTTAGTTGAAGTAGGGGCCCCGGGGGGGAACACTGAAGCTTTCTTT. Its translation: CASSLVEVGAPGGNTEAFF.

The V call is TRBV18, the J call TRBJ2-5; 9 bases are shared with TRBD1. The CDR3 is made up of 16 amino acids. CDR1 and CDR2 from the germline V gene are KGHSH and LQKENI. J gave up 2 bases and V 5 bases, and 9 bases lay outside the gene matches. CDR3 sequence reads: CASSETGQGNQETQYF. The CDR3 region has the DNA TGTGCCAGCTCAGAAACGGGACAGGGAAATCAAGAGACCCAGTACTTC. Complete variable domain (other parts from reference TRBV18 and TRBJ2-5): NAGVMQNPRHLVRRRGQEARLRCSPMKGHSHVYWYRQLPEEGLKFMVYLQKENIIDESGMPKERFSAEFPKEGPSILRIQQVVRGDSAAYFCASSETGQGNQETQYFGPGTRLLVL.

The chain carries TRBV9 and TRBJ1-4; D not resolved. V lost 2 bases to trimming and J lost 4 bases, with 9 bases between them. This CDR3 contains 14 residues. Germline V CDR1 and CDR2: SGDLS, YYNGEE. The CDR3 nucleotides read TGTGCCAGCAGCGTTGAGGGCTATAATGAAAAACTGTTTTTT. Translation: CASSVEGYNEKLFF.

The chain carries TRBV4-2 and TRBJ2-1, with D perhaps TRBD2 (6 bases). CDR1 and CDR2 from the germline V gene are LGHNA and YNFKEQ. This CDR3 has 15 residues. V dropped 0 bases and J dropped 3 bases, with 9 bases sitting between them. CDR3 sequence (DNA): TGTGCCAGCAGCCAAGATTGGGGGGTCTACAATGAGCAGTTCTTC. This sequence encodes CASSQDWGVYNEQFF.